These 15 T cell receptor beta chains originate from one sample sequenced in a study of neurological immune-mediated disorders. MiXCR, applied by TCRdb to the 5' RACE reads, yields one record per CDR3 protein. Of 60,000 or so distinct CDR3 sequences listed, more than 3% are singletons. Sequencing was carried out using PBMCs. These TCRs come from a woman aged 55 to 70 with multiple sclerosis.

This clonotype showed up many times. The CDR3 nucleotides read TGTGCCATCAAAAGCGGGAGTAGTACCGGGGAGCTGTTTTTT. Translation gives CAIKSGSSTGELFF. The J gene is TRBJ2-2, the V gene TRBV10-3, with 8 nucleotides matching TRBD2. V dropped 7 bases and J dropped 5; count of bases not matched to a gene: 6. CDR1 and CDR2 from the germline V gene are ENHRY and SYGVKD. The CDR3 has 14 amino acids.

This clonotype came up many times. The chain carries TRBV6-6 and TRBJ1-5, with a possible D match to TRBD1 (5 bases). The V and J ends lost 2 bases and 0 bases respectively, with 11 bases between them. The CDR3 has 16 residues. Germline V gene sequence: CDR1 MNHNY, CDR2 SVGAGI (reference sequence). Here the CDR3 reads CASSYPEGASNQPQHF. CDR3 bases: TGTGCCAGCAGTTACCCCGAAGGGGCTAGCAATCAGCCCCAGCATTTT.

This clonotype appeared many times. The gene calls are TRBV7-2 and TRBJ2-4; no clear D gene. Germline-derived CDR1 and CDR2 are SGHTA and FQGNSA. The CDR3 sequence is 15 residues long. Trimming left V 5 bases short and J 3 bases short, with 14 bases between. The CDR3: CASSQLRILKNIQYF. The CDR3, as DNA: TGTGCCAGCAGCCAACTTCGGATACTCAAAAACATTCAGTACTTC.

This clonotype was seen many times. This chain links TRBV29-1 with TRBJ2-3; a weak D match, TRBD1 (6 bases). The germline V and J ends were trimmed by 4 bases and 3 bases, with 14 bases remaining between them. CDR3 size: 14 residues. Germline-derived CDR1 and CDR2 are SQVTM and ANQGSEA. In DNA form, the CDR3 reads TGCAGCGTTGCATCCGGACAGAGAACAGATACGCAGTATTTT. This codes for CSVASGQRTDTQYF.

This clonotype has a count of ten or more. This chain connects TRBV12-3 or TRBV12-4 to TRBJ2-3; a weak D match, TRBD1 (5 bases). The CDR3 sequence is 17 residues long. V lost 5 bases to trimming and J lost 3 bases, with 21 bases between them. DNA for the CDR3: TGTGCCAGCAGTCTTTCCTTTGCCAGGGATATTACAGATACGCAGTATTTT. It is translated as CASSLSFARDITDTQYF.

This clonotype was detected many times. The chain uses TRBV12-3 or TRBV12-4 and TRBJ1-5, with TRBD1 matching 7 bases. The trim removed 4 bases at V and 4 bases at J, leaving 4 bases unmatched. The CDR3 length is 14 residues. CDR3 loop: CASSSRQGNQPQHF. CDR3 nucleotide sequence: TGTGCCAGCAGTTCCAGACAGGGAAATCAGCCCCAGCATTTT.

In this sample, this clonotype turned up a few times. As the CDR3 is not closed by the conserved phenylalanine or tryptophan, this likely results from a read error. This chain connects TRBV28 to TRBJ2-7; 8 bases match TRBD1. Germline assignment: CDR1 MDHEN and CDR2 SYDVKM. CDR3 length equals 13 residues. V lost 4 bases and J lost 4; bases outside the gene matches: 3. CDR3 bases: TGTGCCAGCAGTTGGACAGGGAGGTACGAGCAGTACAAC. Translation: CASSWTGRYEQYN.

This clonotype showed up just a few times. A clone one base away is much larger, so this may be a read error. The gene calls are TRBV7-2 and TRBJ2-7; 7 bases line up with TRBD2. This CDR3 has 12 amino acids. Germline CDR1 SGHTA, CDR2 FQGNSA. CDR3 region: CASSRQRDEKYF. DNA of the CDR3: TGTGCCAGCAGCCGACAGCGGGACGAGAAGTACTTC.

This clonotype qualifies as medium-sized (0.01 to 0.1%). The chain links TRBV9 to TRBJ1-6, with D tentatively TRBD1 (5 bases). Per germline, CDR1 SGDLS and CDR2 YYNGEE. This CDR3 comprises 15 residues. Trimming pared 4 bases from V and 3 bases from J, leaving 11 bases between. This chain's CDR3 is CASSTTAYYNSPLHF. Written as DNA, the CDR3 is TGTGCCAGCAGCACGACAGCTTACTATAATTCACCCCTCCACTTT.

This clonotype appeared many times. The rearrangement links TRBV28 to TRBJ1-3; no reliable D call. The CDR3 extends over 14 amino acids. Germline CDR1 MDHEN, CDR2 SYDVKM. Trimming shortened V by 6 bases and J by 3 bases, and 12 bases separated the two germline ends. This CDR3 reads CASSIGDGGNTIYF. The CDR3 DNA sequence: TGTGCCAGCAGCATAGGAGATGGTGGAAACACCATATATTTT.

This clonotype was counted at least ten times. The chain carries TRBV15 and TRBJ1-4, with TRBD1 matching over 9 bases. The CDR3 consists of 15 residues. After removal of 0 bases from V and 5 bases from J, the junction contained 1 base not matched to a gene. Germline V gene data show CDR1 as LNHNV and CDR2 as YYDKDF (reference sequence). CDR3 sequence reads: CATSRDGTGNEKLFF. The CDR3 nucleotides are TGTGCCACCAGCAGAGACGGGACAGGGAATGAAAAACTGTTTTTT. Together with reference TRBV15 and TRBJ1-4, the CDR3 gives the full variable domain: DAMVIQNPRYQVTQFGKPVTLSCSQTLNHNVMYWYQQKSSQAPKLLFHYYDKDFNNEADTPDNFQSRRPNTSFCFLDIRSPGLGDTAMYLCATSRDGTGNEKLFFGSGTQLSVL.

This clonotype was detected ten times or more. The chain carries TRBV20-1 and TRBJ2-2; 10 bases map to TRBD2. CDR3 length: 16 residues. CDR1 is DFQATT and CDR2 is SNEGSKA in the germline V gene (reference sequence). The J segment lost 4 bases and the V segment lost 1 base, leaving 6 bases of the junction unmatched. The CDR3 nucleotides are TGCAGTGCTAGAGTATATAGGACTAGCGGCACCGGGGAGCTGTTTTTT. This translates into CSARVYRTSGTGELFF.

In its sample, this clonotype was seen many times. V gene TRBV7-6 combines with J gene TRBJ2-1; TRBD1 agrees at 10 bases. J gave up 6 bases and V 1 base, and 15 bases lay outside the gene matches. This CDR3 spans 19 amino acids. Germline values: CDR1 SGHVS, CDR2 FNYEAQ. The CDR3 DNA sequence: TGTGCCAGCAGCTTAGGGTCAGGACAGGGGGAAATGGGGCGCAATGAGCAGTTCTTC. This sequence encodes CASSLGSGQGEMGRNEQFF. The whole variable domain, remainder taken from reference TRBV7-6 and TRBJ2-1, is GAGVSQSPRYKVTKRGQDVALRCDPISGHVSLYWYRQALGQGPEFLTYFNYEAQQDKSGLPNDRFSAERPEGSISTLTIQRTEQRDSAMYRCASSLGSGQGEMGRNEQFFGPGTRLTVL.

This clonotype was seen at least ten times. The chain links TRBV7-7 to TRBJ2-1; 10 bases map to TRBD2. Germline-derived CDR1 and CDR2 are SSHAT and FNYEAQ (reference sequence). The CDR3 covers 15 residues. The trim removed 2 bases at V and 4 bases at J, leaving 2 bases unmatched. In DNA, the CDR3 is TGTGCCAGCAGCTTAACTAGCGGGACATACAATGAGCAGTTCTTC. Its translation is CASSLTSGTYNEQFF.

This clonotype has ten or more counts. The chain carries TRBV10-3 and TRBJ2-3; 8 bases align to TRBD2. V lost 5 bases to trimming and J lost 3 bases; unmatched junction nucleotides: 19. Germline CDR1 and CDR2: ENHRY and SYGVKD. The CDR3 has 19 residues. Here the CDR3 DNA reads TGTGCCATCAGTTGGGGCCGGGACCGTAGCGGGGCCTTAACAGATACGCAGTATTTT. Translated, it gives CAISWGRDRSGALTDTQYF.